One and the same sample provided the 26 T cell receptor beta chains below, sequenced in a study of identifying expanded T cells in peripheral blood. Some clones are missing from TCRdb's copy, which holds only in-frame ones; the method was immunoSEQ multiplex PCR. The data hold 110,000 or so clones, with about 88% observed a single time. Sequencing was performed on blood. These receptors were obtained from a person aged 18 to 70 in good health.

This chain uses TRBV5-6 with TRBJ1-2, with 12 bases identical to TRBD1. From germline, CDR1 is SGHDT and CDR2 YYEEEE. This CDR3 is built from 17 residues. J lost 8 bases, V lost 0 bases, and 11 bases had no gene match. The CDR3 sequence is CASSLAGSGQGAGGYTF. The CDR3 DNA is TGTGCCAGCAGCTTGGCTGGGTCGGGACAGGGGGCGGGAGGCTACACCTTC.

The DNA of the CDR3 is TGTGCCAGCACCAAGGCGGACAGCCTATCCTACGAGCAGTACTTC. This codes for CASTKADSLSYEQYF. The rearrangement uses TRBV6-1 and TRBJ2-7, with D possibly TRBD1 on 6 matching bases. V was clipped by 7 bases and J by 1 base, with 17 bases between them. The CDR3 loop spans 15 amino acids. CDR1 and CDR2 from the germline V gene are MNHNS and SASEGT.

The rearrangement links TRBV7-2 to TRBJ2-3; D gene ambiguous. The CDR3 is 15 residues long. Germline V gene lookup returns CDR1 SGHTA and CDR2 FQGNSA. V gave up 1 base and J gave up 2 bases, with 10 bases separating them. CDR3 DNA: TGTGCCAGCAGCTTAGGGCTAGTGTACACAGATACGCAGTATTTT. It yields the protein CASSLGLVYTDTQYF.

This clone has more than one count but fewer than ten. This rearrangement joins TRBV5-1 to TRBJ1-2, with TRBD1 matching 11 bases. J lost 6 bases, V lost 4 bases, and 5 bases had no gene match. Germline-derived CDR1 and CDR2 are SGHRS and YFSETQ. The CDR3 has 14 amino acids. The CDR3 DNA is TGCGCCAGCAGCCACGAGGGACAGGGGGATGGCTACACCTTC. Residues: CASSHEGQGDGYTF.

In this sample, this clone turned up a few times. V is TRBV11-2 and J is TRBJ2-1; possible D gene TRBD2, 6 bases. CDR3 size: 15 residues. Germline CDR1 and CDR2: SGHAT and FQNNGV. V lost 1 base, J lost 4 bases, and 11 bases lay in between. In DNA, the CDR3 is TGTGCCAGCAGCTTAGGAGGACTAATATACAATGAGCAGTTCTTC. Translated: CASSLGGLIYNEQFF.

V gene TRBV18 combines with J gene TRBJ2-1, with TRBD1 matching 9 bases. CDR1 and CDR2 (germline): KGHSH, LQKENI. The length of the CDR3 is 15 residues. Trimming at V came to 3 bases and at J to 7 bases, leaving 7 bases not matched to a gene. The CDR3 loop is CASSPSQGALNEQFF. CDR3 nucleotide sequence: TGTGCCAGCTCACCTTCACAGGGGGCGCTTAATGAGCAGTTCTTC.

The rearrangement joins TRBV7-9 to TRBJ2-4; a possible D gene is TRBD1 (5 bases). Germline V gives CDR1 SEHNR, CDR2 FQNEAQ (reference sequence). V was clipped by 3 bases and J by 2 bases, with 8 bases between them. The CDR3 runs 14 residues. The DNA of the CDR3 is TGTGCCAGCAGCTTGGCAGGGTCCAAAAACATTCAGTACTTC. Residues: CASSLAGSKNIQYF.

A single count supports this clone. This rearrangement joins TRBV6-6 to TRBJ2-3, with TRBD2 matching over 8 bases. The germline gives CDR1 MNHNY, CDR2 SVGAGI (reference sequence). This CDR3 comprises 15 residues. Germline trimming cut 8 bases from V and 6 bases from J; bases unmatched to any gene: 13. The CDR3 nucleotides read TGTGCCAGCGCGCCCACAGGGCTAGCGGGTGATACGCAGTATTTT. It yields the protein CASAPTGLAGDTQYF.

This chain uses TRBV13 with TRBJ2-7, with no clear D. Germline loops: CDR1 PRHDT, CDR2 FYEKMQ (reference sequence). The CDR3 extends over 16 amino acids. Trimming left V 4 bases short and J 1 base short, with 17 bases between. CDR3 region: CASSSGIALGSYEQYF. The CDR3 coding sequence is TGTGCCAGCAGCTCCGGAATCGCCCTGGGATCCTACGAGCAGTACTTC.

This chain links TRBV28 with TRBJ2-7; D not resolved. Germline V lookup: CDR1 MDHEN, CDR2 SYDVKM. The V end was cut by 1 base, the J end by 3 bases, with 13 bases between. This CDR3 is 15 amino acids long. CDR3 bases: TGTGCCAGCAGTTTATCTCCTGCGGAGAGCTACGAGCAGTACTTC. Protein sequence: CASSLSPAESYEQYF.

This clone occurred a few times. This chain connects TRBV19 to TRBJ1-5; tentatively, D is TRBD1 (5 bases). V shed 9 bases and J shed 4 bases, with 16 bases lying between them. The CDR3 covers 14 residues. Germline values: CDR1 LNHDA, CDR2 SQIVND (reference sequence). In DNA form, the CDR3 reads TGTGCCAGCAGCGCCCAGGGATGGAATCAGCCCCAGCATTTT. Its protein is CASSAQGWNQPQHF.

The chain employs TRBV7-6 and TRBJ2-7, with D perhaps matching TRBD2 (6 bases). The germline CDR1 and CDR2 sequences are SGHVS and FNYEAQ. V dropped 4 bases and J dropped 0 bases, with 13 bases sitting between them. The CDR3 covers 15 residues. CDR3 region: CASSSGTGLSYEQYF. The CDR3 DNA follows: TGTGCCAGCAGCTCCGGGACGGGACTCTCCTACGAGCAGTACTTC.

The chain couples TRBV19 to TRBJ2-5; 10 bases line up with TRBD2. V was pared by 4 bases and J by 1 base, with 6 bases of the junction left unmatched. This CDR3 has 16 residues. Germline V gene data show CDR1 as LNHDA and CDR2 as SQIVND (reference sequence). The CDR3, as DNA: TGTGCCAGTAGTAAATGGGCTAGCGGGAGCCAAGAGACCCAGTACTTC. It codes for CASSKWASGSQETQYF. Combining the CDR3 with reference TRBV19 and TRBJ2-5 gives the whole variable domain DGGITQSPKYLFRKEGQNVTLSCEQNLNHDAMYWYRQDPGQGLRLIYYSQIVNDFQKGDIAEGYSVSREKKESFPLTVTSAQKNPTAFYLCASSKWASGSQETQYFGPGTRLLVL.

The J gene is TRBJ2-5, the V gene TRBV5-6; D remains ambiguous. The germline V gene has CDR1 SGHDT and CDR2 YYEEEE. The CDR3 runs to 13 residues. The ends were cut back, 2 bases at V and 3 bases at J, with 8 bases in the middle. The CDR3 region has the DNA TGTGCCAGCAGCTTCTGGCATAAAGAGACCCAGTACTTC. Its translation: CASSFWHKETQYF.

The rearrangement uses TRBV18 and TRBJ1-1; 12 bases align to TRBD1. CDR1 is KGHSH, CDR2 LQKENI, per germline. V dropped 3 bases and J dropped 1; count of bases not matched to a gene: 6. CDR3 size: 17 residues. CDR3: CASSPGTGGSQNTEAFF. The CDR3 DNA reads as TGTGCCAGCTCACCCGGGACAGGGGGCAGTCAGAACACTGAAGCTTTCTTT.

This clone was counted between two and nine times. The V gene is TRBV6-1, the J gene TRBJ2-7; D is perhaps TRBD1 (7 bases). There are 13 residues in the CDR3. CDR1 is MNHNS, CDR2 SASEGT, per germline. The V end was cut by 7 bases, the J end by 1 base, with 11 bases between. In nucleotides, the CDR3 is TGTGCCAGCAACCAGGGGGGTTCCTACGAGCAGTACTTC. Its translation: CASNQGGSYEQYF.

This clone appeared once. The genes are TRBV19 and TRBJ1-5; 9 bases are shared with TRBD1. The CDR3 covers 13 residues. J was trimmed by 7 bases and V by 6 bases; bases with no gene match: 4. CDR1 is LNHDA and CDR2 is SQIVND in the germline V gene (reference sequence). CDR3 loop: CASSDRGGQPQHF. Written as DNA, the CDR3 is TGTGCCAGTAGCGACAGGGGGGGACAGCCCCAGCATTTT.

The chain carries TRBV19 and TRBJ1-5; possible D gene TRBD1, 5 bases. Trimming removed 0 bases from V and 6 bases from J, with 9 bases in between. CDR1 LNHDA and CDR2 SQIVND come from the germline V gene (reference sequence). This CDR3 region has 14 residues. CDR3 in DNA: TGTGCCAGTAGTATAGACAGGGTGATTCAGCCCCAGCATTTT. The encoded protein is CASSIDRVIQPQHF. Full variable domain (remainder filled in from reference TRBV19 and TRBJ1-5): DGGITQSPKYLFRKEGQNVTLSCEQNLNHDAMYWYRQDPGQGLRLIYYSQIVNDFQKGDIAEGYSVSREKKESFPLTVTSAQKNPTAFYLCASSIDRVIQPQHFGDGTRLSIL.

This chain uses TRBV28 with TRBJ1-2; D uncertain. Trimming took off 5 bases at V and 5 bases at J, with 15 bases between the two ends. Looked up from germline, CDR1 is MDHEN and CDR2 is SYDVKM. The CDR3 runs 14 residues. The CDR3 is CASSPQVRTYGYTF. CDR3 in DNA: TGTGCCAGCAGTCCCCAGGTCAGAACTTATGGCTACACCTTC.

The rearrangement joins TRBV29-1 to TRBJ2-3; tentatively, D is TRBD1 (7 bases). V shed 1 base and J shed 8 bases, with 13 bases lying between them. Germline V CDR1 and CDR2: SQVTM, ANQGSEA. This CDR3 has 13 residues. The CDR3 DNA reads as TGCAGCGTTGAAGGGAGGGGGCTTGGTACGCAGTATTTT. This sequence encodes CSVEGRGLGTQYF.

This clone occurred once. V is TRBV27 and J is TRBJ2-5, with D possibly matching TRBD2 (6 bases). This CDR3 region has 13 residues. V lost 5 bases to trimming and J lost 5 bases, with 12 bases between them. Germline V gene lookup returns CDR1 MNHEY and CDR2 SMNVEV (reference sequence). The CDR3 region is CASSPGGWETQYF. The CDR3 nucleotides read TGTGCCAGCAGTCCCGGGGGTTGGGAGACCCAGTACTTC.

The genes are TRBV7-3 and TRBJ1-1; D call uncertain. Germline CDR1 is SGHTA and CDR2 is FQGTGA. V shed 5 bases and J shed 4 bases, with 11 bases lying between them. The CDR3 has 13 amino acids. The DNA for the CDR3 is TGTGCCAGCAGCCCCCGGGAGGGCACTGAAGCTTTCTTT. Translated, it gives CASSPREGTEAFF.

The chain uses TRBV27 and TRBJ1-1, with D unclear. There are 14 residues in the CDR3. The V and J ends lost 3 bases and 2 bases respectively, with 10 bases between them. Looked up from germline, CDR1 is MNHEY and CDR2 is SMNVEV (reference sequence). The CDR3 loop is CASSLRQANTEAFF. CDR3 in DNA: TGTGCCAGCAGTTTGAGGCAGGCCAACACTGAAGCTTTCTTT.

A few counts support this clone. The chain recombines TRBV19 with TRBJ1-5; D is unresolved. The germline V and J ends were trimmed by 4 bases and 7 bases, with 14 bases remaining between them. The CDR3 spans 14 residues. Germline V gene lookup returns CDR1 LNHDA and CDR2 SQIVND (reference sequence). The CDR3 DNA reads as TGTGCCAGTAGTAAGTGGCGGGAGGCCCAGCCCCAGCATTTT. This sequence encodes CASSKWREAQPQHF.

This clone occurred once. The rearrangement links TRBV19 to TRBJ1-5, with 9 bases aligning to TRBD1. CDR3 length equals 18 residues. The germline V gene has CDR1 LNHDA and CDR2 SQIVND (reference sequence). The V gene end was trimmed by 5 bases and the J gene end by 0 bases; junction bases not matched to a gene: 11. The CDR3 reads CASSEDRGGGVSNQPQHF. As DNA, the CDR3 is TGTGCCAGTAGTGAGGACAGGGGAGGTGGTGTTAGCAATCAGCCCCAGCATTTT.

The rearrangement uses TRBV23-1 and TRBJ1-1; 7 nucleotides align to TRBD1. TRBV23-1 is flagged as an ORF with uncertain function. This CDR3 has 14 residues. Unmatched junction bases numbered 2, after V lost 0 bases and J lost 4 bases. The CDR3 region is CASSQSQGGTEAFF. In DNA form, the CDR3 reads TGCGCCAGCAGTCAATCTCAGGGGGGCACTGAAGCTTTCTTT.